Listed below are T cell receptor beta chains from one sample, sequenced in a study of blood T cell repertoires in COVID-19. Clones were read by immunoSEQ multiplex PCR, and TCRdb kept only the in-frame ones, dropping some. The top ten clones hold more than 7.5% of a sample with around 150,000 clones, roughly 85% of them seen once. The sequencing sample was made of peripheral blood. Receptor source: a woman aged 55-69 years with COVID-19, enrolled during active disease. Both conserved end residues are part of each CDR3. D genes are given only for firm matches. Only some rows state a clone size, as once, few, many or a class for expanded clones.

V	length	J	size	D	DNA	CDR3
TRBV28	12	TRBJ1-2	once	.	TGTGCCAGCACTCAGGGGAGCTATGGCTACACCTTC	CASTQGSYGYTF
TRBV3-1/TRBV3-2	14	TRBJ1-1	.	TRBD1	TGTGCCAGCCAGCCAGGGACAGGGGGCACTGAAGCTTTCTTT	CASQPGTGGTEAFF
TRBV15	14	TRBJ2-7	.	TRBD2	TGTGCCACCAGCAAGGGAGCGGGAGTTGGAGAGCAGTACTTC	CATSKGAGVGEQYF
TRBV10-1	14	TRBJ2-1	once	.	TGCGCCAGCAGTGAGTACGGGGTATACAATGAGCAGTTCTTC	CASSEYGVYNEQFF
TRBV19	16	TRBJ2-2	.	TRBD2	TGTGCCAGTAGCCCAACAAACGGGAGGGCCACCGGGGAGCTGTTTTTT	CASSPTNGRATGELFF
TRBV3-1/TRBV3-2	13	TRBJ1-3	.	TRBD1	TGTGCCGGCAGGACAGGGGGCAGAAACACCATATATTTT	CAGRTGGRNTIYF
TRBV6-6	13	TRBJ2-2	.	.	TGTGCCAGCAGTCCGGCGAACACCGGGGAGCTGTTTTTT	CASSPANTGELFF
TRBV5-4	14	TRBJ1-4	few	.	TGTGCCAGCAGCCGGGATACAACTAATGAAAAACTGTTTTTT	CASSRDTTNEKLFF
TRBV18	14	TRBJ2-7	.	.	TGTGCCAGCTCACCAGTGCGAGGTGGCCACGAGCAGTACTTC	CASSPVRGGHEQYF
TRBV6-5	15	TRBJ1-4	.	TRBD1	TGTGCCAGCAGTTACGAACCAGGGGGCCTTGAAAAACTGTTTTTT	CASSYEPGGLEKLFF